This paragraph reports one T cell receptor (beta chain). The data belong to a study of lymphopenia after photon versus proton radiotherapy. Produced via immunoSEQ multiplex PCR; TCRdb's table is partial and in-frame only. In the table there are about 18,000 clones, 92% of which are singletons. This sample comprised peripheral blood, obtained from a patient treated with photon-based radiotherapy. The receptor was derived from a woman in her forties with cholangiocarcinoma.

DNA of the CDR3: TGTGCCAGCAGCCAAGTGCCCGATTGGGGTGGCTACACCTTC. It encodes CASSQVPDWGGYTF. The rearrangement links TRBV14 to TRBJ1-2; D not resolved. The V gene's germline CDR1 is SGHDN and CDR2 FVKESK. The V gene lost 1 base and the J gene lost 7 bases, with 13 bases spanning the gap. The CDR3 has 14 amino acids.